The 16 T cell receptor beta chains below come from one sample, sequenced in a study of cytomegalovirus exposure and HLA in healthy donors. 13 Jbeta primers and 60 Vbeta primers were used for the PCR. Profiled with immunoSEQ multiplex PCR; TCRdb holds only in-frame clones, not every one. The table records over 110,000 clones, approximately 80% of them present only once. Sequencing was done on a sample of PBMCs. These receptor sequences come from a female donor in good health and CMV-seronegative.

With regard to this clone: The same CDR3 is also encoded by other DNA sequences in this sample. V is TRBV6-6 and J is TRBJ1-1, with D hard to call. Germline V gene lookup returns CDR1 MNHNY and CDR2 SVGAGI (reference sequence). Trimming removed 6 bases from V and 4 bases from J, with 3 bases in between. The length of the CDR3 is 10 residues. CDR3 DNA sequence: TGTGCCAGCAGCAGCACTGAAGCTTTCTTT. Amino acids: CASSSTEAFF.

CDR3 nucleotides: TGTGCCTGGACTCGGAACACTGAAGCTTTCTTT. Protein: CAWTRNTEAFF. V and J are TRBV30 and TRBJ1-1; D not resolved. Deletions cut 4 bases from V and 1 base from J, with 4 bases between. From germline, CDR1 is GTSNPN and CDR2 SVGIG (reference sequence). The length of the CDR3 is 11 residues.

As for this clone: The same CDR3 arises from other DNA sequences in this sample as well. The V call is TRBV15, the J call TRBJ2-5; D is perhaps TRBD2 (6 bases). In germline, CDR1 is LNHNV, CDR2 YYDKDF (reference sequence). Between the trimmed V and J ends, which lost 0 bases and 4 bases, there was a span of 9 bases. The CDR3 has 14 residues. The CDR3 here is CATSREGLRETQYF. The DNA of the CDR3 is TGTGCCACCAGCAGAGAGGGACTCCGAGAGACCCAGTACTTC.

This chain connects TRBV18 to TRBJ2-7; TRBD1 is a possible D gene (5 bases). The V end lost 3 bases, the J end lost 5 bases, and 11 bases lay between the germline ends. Germline V CDR1 and CDR2: KGHSH, LQKENI. The CDR3 has 13 residues. CDR3 sequence reads: CASSPRVGDEQYF. In DNA, the CDR3 is TGTGCCAGCTCACCCAGGGTCGGCGACGAGCAGTACTTC.

The V gene is TRBV19, the J gene TRBJ1-5, with D perhaps TRBD1 (5 bases). V was cut by 3 bases and J by 7 bases, with 13 bases left in between. The CDR3 runs to 14 residues. Germline values: CDR1 LNHDA, CDR2 SQIVND (reference sequence). In DNA form, the CDR3 reads TGTGCCAGTAGTATCCGGGACTCAAGGCAGCCCCAGCATTTT. Its protein product is CASSIRDSRQPQHF.

In regard to this clone: Other DNA sequences in this specimen translate into the identical CDR3. The rearrangement uses TRBV5-1 and TRBJ2-3; D is unresolved. Trimming stripped 0 bases from V and 1 base from J, with 3 bases between. There are 13 residues in the CDR3. The germline gives CDR1 SGHRS, CDR2 YFSETQ. This CDR3 is CASSLGGTDTQYF. CDR3 sequence (DNA): TGCGCCAGCAGCTTGGGAGGCACAGATACGCAGTATTTT.

J is TRBJ2-2 and V is TRBV5-1; the D gene is possibly TRBD2 (6 bases). V was clipped by 4 bases and J by 2 bases, with 15 bases between them. This CDR3 has 16 residues. Per germline, CDR1 SGHRS and CDR2 YFSETQ. The CDR3 DNA reads as TGCGCCAGCAGCGGAAGGGGAGCGGGCAACACCGGGGAGCTGTTTTTT. Protein: CASSGRGAGNTGELFF.

The chain carries TRBV6-4 and TRBJ2-3, with 8 nucleotides matching TRBD2. CDR1 is MRHNA and CDR2 is SNTAGT in the germline V gene. The CDR3 consists of 14 residues. V lost 6 bases, J lost 1 base, and 3 bases stayed unmatched. CDR3 DNA sequence: TGTGCCAGCAGCCGAGCGGGAGGCACAGATACGCAGTATTTT. Translation: CASSRAGGTDTQYF.

The rearrangement links TRBV6-1 to TRBJ2-2; possibly TRBD1 for D (8 bases). This CDR3 is 15 amino acids long. The germline V gene has CDR1 MNHNS and CDR2 SASEGT. V gave up 6 bases and J gave up 4 bases, with 15 bases separating them. CDR3: CASSPQGGGTGELFF. For the CDR3, the DNA is TGTGCCAGCAGCCCACAGGGGGGGGGCACCGGGGAGCTGTTTTTT.

This clone was picked up a small number of times. This chain connects TRBV28 to TRBJ1-4; no clear D. CDR1 and CDR2 (germline): MDHEN, SYDVKM. CDR3 length: 12 residues. The germline V and J ends were trimmed by 7 bases and 8 bases, with 11 bases remaining between them. The CDR3 DNA reads TGTGCCAGCAAGGAGGGCGGGGAAAAACTGTTTTTT. This gives the protein CASKEGGEKLFF.

The V call is TRBV27, the J call TRBJ1-1, with D possibly being TRBD1 (5 bases). Per the germline V gene, CDR1 is MNHEY and CDR2 is SMNVEV (reference sequence). V lost 5 bases and J lost 6, with 16 bases in between. The CDR3 is 14 amino acids. In DNA form, the CDR3 reads TGTGCCAGCAGTCGTGTGGGGGGAGCCGCTGAAGCTTTCTTT. As protein: CASSRVGGAAEAFF.

V and J are TRBV11-2 and TRBJ2-1; 9 bases match TRBD1. After removal of 5 bases from V and 0 bases from J, the junction contained 5 bases not matched to a gene. This CDR3 has 16 residues. Germline loops: CDR1 SGHAT, CDR2 FQNNGV. CDR3: CASSGQGISSYNEQFF. The DNA for the CDR3 is TGTGCCAGCAGCGGACAGGGGATCAGCTCCTACAATGAGCAGTTCTTC.

The chain links TRBV28 to TRBJ1-1; D gene ambiguous. Between the trimmed V and J ends, which lost 3 bases and 8 bases, there was a span of 22 bases. The CDR3 covers 16 residues. The germline V gene has CDR1 MDHEN and CDR2 SYDVKM. The CDR3 DNA reads as TGTGCCAGCAGTTTCTTATTCGGGTCGTCAGTGTCGGAAGCTTTCTTT. Its protein product is CASSFLFGSSVSEAFF.

The chain combines TRBV5-6 with TRBJ2-1; 7 nucleotides align to TRBD2. Looked up from germline, CDR1 is SGHDT and CDR2 is YYEEEE. The CDR3 totals 18 residues. The ends lost 3 bases at V and 4 bases at J; junction bases unmatched: 16. The CDR3 DNA reads TGTGCCAGCAGCTCTCTGCCCTGGGGTGGCGGGGGTTACAATGAGCAGTTCTTC. Translated: CASSSLPWGGGGYNEQFF. The full variable domain, completed using reference TRBV5-6 and TRBJ2-1, is DAGVTQSPTHLIKTRGQQVTLRCSPKSGHDTVSWYQQALGQGPQFIFQYYEEEERQRGNFPDRFSGHQFPNYSSELNVNALLLGDSALYLCASSSLPWGGGGYNEQFFGPGTRLTVL.

V is TRBV5-1 and J is TRBJ1-5; 7 nucleotides match TRBD1. From germline, CDR1 is SGHRS and CDR2 YFSETQ. CDR3 length: 14 amino acids. After removal of 7 bases from V and 7 bases from J, the junction contained 11 bases not matched to a gene. The CDR3 region is CASSPRGGAQPQHF. The CDR3 bases are TGCGCCAGCTCCCCGCGAGGGGGCGCCCAGCCCCAGCATTTT.

The rearrangement uses TRBV28 and TRBJ1-2, with D maybe TRBD1 (5 bases). This CDR3 is 14 amino acids long. Trimming removed 1 base at V and 6 bases at J, with 12 bases between. Per the germline V gene, CDR1 is MDHEN and CDR2 is SYDVKM. In nucleotides, the CDR3 is TGTGCCAGCAGTTTATTCGTGGGGCTGGATGGCTACACCTTC. It encodes CASSLFVGLDGYTF.